These T cell receptor beta chains were read from a single sample in a study of early T cells in non-severe SARS-CoV-2 infection. Via MiXCR, TCRdb re-called the 5' RACE reads, giving one row per CDR3 protein. The sample shows approximately 97,000 distinct CDR3 sequences, about 10% of them seen only once. The specimen comprised whole blood, sampled at baseline. These receptor sequences come from an adult who was a healthcare worker with PCR-confirmed SARS-CoV-2 infection or an uninfected control (not recorded which). CDR3s include the opening cysteine and the closing phenylalanine or tryptophan.

TRBJ2-1 TRBV20-1 CSAREGLFRGAEQFF
TRBJ2-7 TRBV29-1 CSVGQGFGYEQYF
TRBJ1-5 TRBV6-1 CASSVDRGNQPQHF
TRBJ2-7 TRBV30 CAWSGQYEQYF
TRBJ2-7 TRBV30 CAWTQGSGEQYF
TRBJ2-2 TRBV14 CASSPDRGRMNTGELFF
TRBJ2-7 TRBV4-2 CASSQQRESYEQYF
TRBJ2-7 TRBV29-1 CSVEGVSYEQYF
TRBJ1-1 TRBV19 CASTDGRRGTEAFF
TRBJ2-5 TRBV5-1 CASSLDLDFIGTQYF
TRBJ2-2 TRBV2 CASSEERSRRELFF
TRBJ2-1 TRBV29-1 CSVEERGAVEQFF
TRBJ2-4 TRBV5-1 CASSSGTSVENIQYF
TRBJ2-7 TRBV27 CATARDGTYEQYF
TRBJ2-7 TRBV7-2 CASSRPTSGSYEQYF
TRBJ1-1 TRBV20-1 CSARVPGNTEAFF
TRBJ2-1 TRBV6-5 CASSRLSGLAGGSSYNEQFF
TRBJ2-6 TRBV5-1 CASSLTGSGANVLTF
TRBJ1-4 TRBV7-2 CASSSQTGRNEKLFF
TRBJ2-7 TRBV6-6 CASSSTQGWGNEQYF
TRBJ2-7 TRBV11-2 CASSLLRGGYEQYF
TRBJ1-2 TRBV28 CASRTNRVYGYTF
TRBJ1-3 TRBV3-1 CASSQGRGINTIYF
TRBJ2-1 TRBV5-4 CASSSPGTGDNEQFF
TRBJ2-3 TRBV2 CASSDGLAGIYSTDTQYF
TRBJ2-3 TRBV24-1 CATSGIGGVDTQYF
TRBJ2-1 TRBV7-9 CASSLVQNYNEQFF
TRBJ2-7 TRBV5-1 CASSLEPPGQGYEQYF
TRBJ1-1 TRBV3-1 CASSHWGKDTEAFF
TRBJ2-3 TRBV3-1 CASRDTDTQYF
TRBJ2-1 TRBV10-3 CAISVGTNYNEQFF
TRBJ2-7 TRBV12-3/TRBV12-4 CASSPTSGSHEQYF
TRBJ1-1 TRBV12-3/TRBV12-4 CACTVLGGSGFTEAFF
TRBJ2-1 TRBV7-9 CASSPARNEQFF
TRBJ2-7 TRBV7-9 CASSPPLRVPDEQYF
TRBJ1-2 TRBV5-1 CASSPGRNYGYTF
TRBJ2-1 TRBV29-1 CSVELAGRYNEQFF
TRBJ2-3 TRBV24-1 CATSGGQGARDTQYF
TRBJ2-5 TRBV29-1 CSVDPGEETQYF
TRBJ2-1 TRBV6-4 CASRMTSGTKNEQFF